The 24 T cell receptor beta chains in this list originate from one sample, sequenced in a study of T-cell reconstitution after alpha-beta-depleted transplantation in children. Unique molecular identifiers tagged the TCRbeta library. TCRdb recomputed calls from the PCR reads with MiXCR, one row per CDR3 protein. This sample has over 150,000 distinct CDR3 sequences, with around 10% found just once. This specimen consisted of PBMCs, obtained before TCRalphabeta/CD19-depleted stem cell transplant. These receptors originate from a boy aged 2 to 9 with acute myeloid leukemia, due to receive a stem cell transplant.

A few counts support this clonotype. The V and J genes are TRBV20-1 and TRBJ2-2; TRBD2 matches 15 bases. Germline CDR1 DFQATT, CDR2 SNEGSKA (reference sequence). V lost 6 bases to trimming and J lost 4 bases; unmatched junction nucleotides: 18. The CDR3 covers 20 residues. Written as DNA, the CDR3 is TGCAGTGCCTCACCCCGGACTAGCGGGGGGGCCTTGGGTGGCACCGGGGAGCTGTTTTTT. It specifies CSASPRTSGGALGGTGELFF.

This clonotype was found many times. The V call is TRBV20-1, the J call TRBJ2-2; the match to TRBD2 covers 10 bases. From germline, CDR1 is DFQATT and CDR2 SNEGSKA (reference sequence). Trimming took 1 base from V and 5 from J; bases not matched to a gene: 13. The CDR3 contains 18 residues. The CDR3 is CSARGASGSPQTTGELFF. In DNA, the CDR3 is TGCAGTGCTAGAGGGGCTAGCGGGAGCCCTCAAACGACCGGGGAGCTGTTTTTT.

This clonotype was seen a handful of times. The V gene is TRBV6-1, the J gene TRBJ2-2; 7 bases fit TRBD1. V lost 11 bases, J lost 4 bases, and 13 bases stayed unmatched. CDR1 is MNHNS and CDR2 is SASEGT in the germline V gene. The CDR3 runs 15 residues. Here the CDR3 DNA reads TGTGCCGGGGGCCGAGACAGGGCAGGCACCGGGGAGCTGTTTTTT. As protein: CAGGRDRAGTGELFF.

About this clonotype: This may come from a read error, since a much larger clone is one base off. V is TRBV5-1 and J is TRBJ1-2; 9 nucleotides agree with TRBD1. CDR1 and CDR2 from the germline V gene are SGHRS and YFSETQ. This CDR3 region has 15 residues. The CDR3 spells CASSAKPGQGSGYPF. The CDR3 DNA sequence: TGCGCCAGCAGCGCGAAACCGGGACAGGGCAGCGGCTACCCCTTC.

This clonotype was seen at least ten times. The V call is TRBV5-1, the J call TRBJ1-2; 9 nucleotides match TRBD1. This CDR3 comprises 15 residues. Germline loops: CDR1 SGHRS, CDR2 YFSETQ. The V segment lost 0 bases and the J segment 3 bases; nucleotides outside the gene matches: 3. Here the CDR3 DNA reads TGCGCCAGCAGCTTGGGACAGGGGGTTGACTATGGCTACACCTTC. Translating gives CASSLGQGVDYGYTF.

This clonotype was counted ten times or more. Germline is not matched at one junction end, which may reflect a read error. The chain links TRBV18 to TRBJ1-1; D remains unclear. This CDR3 contains 14 residues. Germline CDR1 and CDR2: KGHSH and LQKENI. The CDR3 DNA follows: TGTGCCAGCTCACCACAGTCGGTGAATACTGAAGCTTTCTTT. Amino acids: CASSPQSVNTEAFF.

This clonotype came up a few times. The rearrangement joins TRBV6-8 to TRBJ1-1; a weak D match, TRBD1 (5 bases). Germline-derived CDR1 and CDR2 are MNHGY and SAAAGT. Trimming left V 9 bases short and J 1 base short, with 15 bases between. This CDR3 is 14 amino acids long. CDR3 nucleotides: TGTGCCAGTCCTCGACAGAGAAGGAACACTGAAGCTTTCTTT. This codes for CASPRQRRNTEAFF.

The sample holds many counts of this clonotype. The chain has TRBV6-2 or TRBV6-3 and TRBJ2-6, with D unclear. Trimming took 4 bases from V and 3 from J, leaving 7 bases between them. The CDR3 length is 14 residues. Germline CDR1 is MNHEY and CDR2 is SVGEGT. This chain's CDR3 is CASSWSGGANVLTF. DNA of the CDR3: TGTGCCAGCAGTTGGTCTGGTGGGGCCAACGTCCTGACTTTC.

This clonotype occurred many times. The chain employs TRBV4-1 and TRBJ2-7; the match to TRBD1 covers 9 bases. The CDR3 runs 13 residues. The V gene end was trimmed by 3 bases and the J gene end by 3 bases; junction bases not matched to a gene: 0. Germline CDR1 and CDR2: MGHRA and YSYEKL. CDR3 nucleotide sequence: TGCGCCAGCAGCCAGGACAGGGGCTACGAGCAGTACTTC. It specifies CASSQDRGYEQYF.

This clonotype showed up many times. J is TRBJ1-3 and V is TRBV18, with D possibly matching TRBD1 (5 bases). This CDR3 comprises 14 residues. The V and J ends lost 3 bases and 7 bases respectively, with 13 bases between them. The germline V gene encodes CDR1 KGHSH and CDR2 LQKENI. The CDR3 loop is CASSPSEGSNTIYF. The CDR3 region has the DNA TGTGCCAGCTCACCGTCGGAGGGGAGCAACACCATATATTTT. Using reference TRBV18 and TRBJ1-3 for the parts outside the CDR3, the full variable domain is NAGVMQNPRHLVRRRGQEARLRCSPMKGHSHVYWYRQLPEEGLKFMVYLQKENIIDESGMPKERFSAEFPKEGPSILRIQQVVRGDSAAYFCASSPSEGSNTIYFGEGSWLTVV.

This rearrangement joins TRBV28 to TRBJ2-7; TRBD2 matches 8 bases. Germline V CDR1 and CDR2: MDHEN, SYDVKM. The junction had 17 bases not matched to a gene; V was cut back by 6 bases and J by 1 base. The CDR3 loop spans 18 amino acids. CDR3 residues: CASSIYGLASGSSYEQYF. The DNA of the CDR3 is TGTGCCAGCAGCATTTACGGGTTGGCGAGCGGGAGTTCCTACGAGCAGTACTTC.

This clonotype was seen repeatedly, ten times or more. The chain has TRBV27 and TRBJ1-1; no definite D call. This CDR3 is built from 16 residues. Germline V lookup: CDR1 MNHEY, CDR2 SMNVEV (reference sequence). The V end lost 5 bases, the J end lost 4 bases, and 20 bases lay between the germline ends. The DNA for the CDR3 is TGTGCCAGCAGTAGAACGGATGGGTGGTCTGCCACTGAAGCTTTCTTT. It codes for CASSRTDGWSATEAFF.

This sequence joins TRBV5-1 and TRBJ2-2; the D gene is possibly TRBD2 (6 bases). The V gene lost 0 bases and the J gene lost 7 bases, with 13 bases spanning the gap. The CDR3 spans 15 residues. Germline values: CDR1 SGHRS, CDR2 YFSETQ. CDR3 sequence: CASSLGDGGYGELFF. Here the CDR3 DNA reads TGCGCCAGCAGCTTGGGCGACGGGGGTTACGGGGAGCTGTTTTTT.

This clonotype was counted many times. The CDR3 DNA is TGTGCCAGCAGTGACAGGGTTAACAATGAGCAGTTCTTC. Residues: CASSDRVNNEQFF. The rearrangement joins TRBV6-4 to TRBJ2-1, with unresolved D. Germline assignment: CDR1 MRHNA and CDR2 SNTAGT. V lost 2 bases and J lost 5, with 7 bases in between. There are 13 residues in the CDR3.

Ten or more counts support this clonotype. This rearrangement joins TRBV5-5 to TRBJ2-1; D is perhaps TRBD1 (5 bases). V was cut by 0 bases and J by 10 bases, with 23 bases left in between. This CDR3 has 17 residues. The germline V gene encodes CDR1 SGHKS and CDR2 YYEKEE (reference sequence). CDR3 sequence reads: CASSLGGFRRQSGEQFF. The CDR3, as DNA: TGTGCCAGCAGCTTGGGGGGCTTTCGGAGACAGAGTGGGGAGCAGTTCTTC.

This clonotype was seen many times. The chain couples TRBV12-3 or TRBV12-4 to TRBJ2-1; possibly TRBD1 or TRBD2 for D (5 bases each). CDR3 length: 13 residues. Between the trimmed V and J ends, which lost 2 bases and 7 bases, there was a span of 9 bases. The CDR3 DNA follows: TGTGCCAGCAGTTTATGGGGGTTGAATGAGCAGTTCTTC. Its protein product is CASSLWGLNEQFF.

On this clonotype itself: This could be a read error, since a much larger clone is one nucleotide away. V and J are TRBV20-1 and TRBJ2-1; 14 nucleotides match TRBD2. Germline V gene data show CDR1 as DFQATT and CDR2 as SNEGSKA (reference sequence). The CDR3 has 16 residues. The CDR3 DNA sequence: TGCTGTGCCCCAGGGACTAGCGGGAGATCCTACAATGAGCAGTTCTTC. Amino acids: CCAPGTSGRSYNEQFF.

At least ten counts were recorded for this clonotype. The chain has TRBV12-3 or TRBV12-4 and TRBJ2-1, with D perhaps assigned TRBD1 or TRBD2 (5 bases each). Trimming shortened V by 6 bases and J by 8 bases, and 14 bases separated the two germline ends. The CDR3 has 13 residues. CDR3 sequence (DNA): TGTGCCAGCAGCCCCGAGGGGTGGGATGAGCAGTTCTTC. Residues: CASSPEGWDEQFF.

The J gene is TRBJ2-1, the V gene TRBV2; no reliable D call. V lost 0 bases to trimming and J lost 9 bases, with 9 bases between them. The germline V gene encodes CDR1 SNHLY and CDR2 FYNNEI. The CDR3 length is 13 residues. The CDR3 loop is CASSEARLFEQFF. CDR3 nucleotide sequence: TGTGCCAGCAGTGAAGCGCGCCTATTTGAGCAGTTCTTC.

This clonotype has at least ten counts. V gene TRBV7-2 combines with J gene TRBJ1-6; no clear D. CDR3 length: 16 residues. Germline V gives CDR1 SGHTA, CDR2 FQGNSA. V shed 3 bases and J shed 0 bases, with 9 bases lying between them. The CDR3 protein is CASSFRVYSYNSPLHF. CDR3 DNA sequence: TGTGCCAGCAGCTTTAGGGTGTACTCCTATAATTCACCCCTCCACTTT.

There are many counts of this clonotype. This rearrangement joins TRBV12-3 or TRBV12-4 to TRBJ2-1; D may be TRBD2 (6 bases). V lost 6 bases to trimming and J lost 9 bases, with 18 bases between them. The CDR3 consists of 14 residues. CDR3 in DNA: TGTGCCAGCAGAGACCCTCGAGGCGGGATTGAGCAGTTCTTC. The encoded protein is CASRDPRGGIEQFF.

The table lists this clonotype with many counts. The chain couples TRBV28 to TRBJ1-2, with D possibly being TRBD1 (5 bases). The CDR3 runs 15 residues. Trimming removed 3 bases from V and 8 bases from J, with 19 bases in between. Germline CDR1 is MDHEN and CDR2 is SYDVKM. Here the CDR3 reads CASSFADIPLNGYTF. The CDR3 nucleotides read TGTGCCAGCAGTTTCGCGGACATCCCCCTAAACGGCTACACCTTC.

This clonotype was counted ten times or more. Here the CDR3 DNA reads TGTGCCAGCAGTTACGTAGCCGGGACTAGTATCGTTGAGCAGTTCTTC. This translates into CASSYVAGTSIVEQFF. The gene calls are TRBV27 and TRBJ2-1, with TRBD2 matching over 8 bases. In germline, CDR1 is MNHEY, CDR2 SMNVEV (reference sequence). The CDR3 is 16 amino acids. J lost 9 bases, V lost 4 bases, and 14 bases had no gene match.

The J gene is TRBJ2-1, the V gene TRBV20-1, with D perhaps matching TRBD1 (5 bases). The V end lost 5 bases, the J end lost 0 bases, and 14 bases lay between the germline ends. Germline V gives CDR1 DFQATT, CDR2 SNEGSKA (reference sequence). The CDR3 spans 15 residues. CDR3 loop: CSAPGLDSSYNEQFF. The CDR3 DNA is TGCAGTGCTCCTGGCCTCGACAGCTCCTACAATGAGCAGTTCTTC.